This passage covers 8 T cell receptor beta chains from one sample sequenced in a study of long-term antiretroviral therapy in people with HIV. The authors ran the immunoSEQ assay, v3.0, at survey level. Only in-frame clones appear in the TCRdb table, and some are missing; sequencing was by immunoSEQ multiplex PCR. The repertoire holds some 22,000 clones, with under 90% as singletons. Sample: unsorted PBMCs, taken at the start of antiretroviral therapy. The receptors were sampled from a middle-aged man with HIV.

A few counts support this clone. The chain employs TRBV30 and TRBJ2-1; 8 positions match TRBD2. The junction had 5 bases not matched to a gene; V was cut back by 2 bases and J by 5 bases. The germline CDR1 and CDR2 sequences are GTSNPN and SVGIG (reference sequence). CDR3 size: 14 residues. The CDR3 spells CAWSLAGLNNEQFF. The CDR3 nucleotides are TGTGCCTGGAGTCTAGCGGGTCTCAACAATGAGCAGTTCTTC.

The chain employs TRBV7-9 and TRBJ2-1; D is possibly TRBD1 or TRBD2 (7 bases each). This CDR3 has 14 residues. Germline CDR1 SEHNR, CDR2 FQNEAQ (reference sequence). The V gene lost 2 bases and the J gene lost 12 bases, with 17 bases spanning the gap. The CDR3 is CASSLQAGQRRQFF. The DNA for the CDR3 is TGTGCCAGCAGCTTACAAGCGGGACAGCGTCGGCAGTTCTTC.

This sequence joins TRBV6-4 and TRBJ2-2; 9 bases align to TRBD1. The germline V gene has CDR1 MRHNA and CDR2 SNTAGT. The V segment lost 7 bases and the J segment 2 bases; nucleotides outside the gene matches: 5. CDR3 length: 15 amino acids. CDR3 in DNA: TGTGCCAGCACCCCGGGACAGGGAAACACCGGGGAGCTGTTTTTT. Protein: CASTPGQGNTGELFF.

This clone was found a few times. In nucleotides, the CDR3 is TGCGCCAGCAGCATCCGGGGGGACAGGAACACTGAAGCTTTCTTT. Its protein product is CASSIRGDRNTEAFF. The rearrangement links TRBV5-1 to TRBJ1-1; 7 positions agree with TRBD1. This CDR3 contains 15 residues. Germline trimming cut 4 bases from V and 1 base from J; bases unmatched to any gene: 7. Germline-derived CDR1 and CDR2 are SGHRS and YFSETQ.

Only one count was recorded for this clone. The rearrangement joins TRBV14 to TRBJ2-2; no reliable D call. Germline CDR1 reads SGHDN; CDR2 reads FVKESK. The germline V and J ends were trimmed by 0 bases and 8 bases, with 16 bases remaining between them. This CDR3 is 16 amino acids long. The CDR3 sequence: CASSQDDRPWRGELFF. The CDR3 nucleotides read TGTGCCAGCAGCCAAGATGACCGGCCCTGGAGAGGGGAGCTGTTTTTT.

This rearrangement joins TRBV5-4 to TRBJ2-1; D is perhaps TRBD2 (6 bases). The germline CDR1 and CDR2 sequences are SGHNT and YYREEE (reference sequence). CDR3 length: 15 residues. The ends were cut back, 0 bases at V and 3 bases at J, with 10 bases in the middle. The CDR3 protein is CASSLAGGVYNEQFF. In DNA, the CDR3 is TGTGCCAGCAGCTTGGCCGGCGGGGTCTACAATGAGCAGTTCTTC.

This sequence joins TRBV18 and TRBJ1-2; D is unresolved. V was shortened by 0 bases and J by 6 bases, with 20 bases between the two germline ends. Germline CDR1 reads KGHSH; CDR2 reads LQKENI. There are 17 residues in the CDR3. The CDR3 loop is CASSPPIRTALGDGYTF. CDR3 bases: TGTGCCAGCTCACCACCTATCCGGACGGCGCTTGGGGATGGCTACACCTTC. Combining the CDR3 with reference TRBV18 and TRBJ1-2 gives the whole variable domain NAGVMQNPRHLVRRRGQEARLRCSPMKGHSHVYWYRQLPEEGLKFMVYLQKENIIDESGMPKERFSAEFPKEGPSILRIQQVVRGDSAAYFCASSPPIRTALGDGYTFGSGTRLTVV.

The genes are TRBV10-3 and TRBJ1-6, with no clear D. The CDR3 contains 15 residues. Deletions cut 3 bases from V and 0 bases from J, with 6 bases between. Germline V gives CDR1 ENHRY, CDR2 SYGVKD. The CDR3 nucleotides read TGTGCCATCAGTGAAAGGAGCTCCTATAATTCACCCCTCCACTTT. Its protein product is CAISERSSYNSPLHF.